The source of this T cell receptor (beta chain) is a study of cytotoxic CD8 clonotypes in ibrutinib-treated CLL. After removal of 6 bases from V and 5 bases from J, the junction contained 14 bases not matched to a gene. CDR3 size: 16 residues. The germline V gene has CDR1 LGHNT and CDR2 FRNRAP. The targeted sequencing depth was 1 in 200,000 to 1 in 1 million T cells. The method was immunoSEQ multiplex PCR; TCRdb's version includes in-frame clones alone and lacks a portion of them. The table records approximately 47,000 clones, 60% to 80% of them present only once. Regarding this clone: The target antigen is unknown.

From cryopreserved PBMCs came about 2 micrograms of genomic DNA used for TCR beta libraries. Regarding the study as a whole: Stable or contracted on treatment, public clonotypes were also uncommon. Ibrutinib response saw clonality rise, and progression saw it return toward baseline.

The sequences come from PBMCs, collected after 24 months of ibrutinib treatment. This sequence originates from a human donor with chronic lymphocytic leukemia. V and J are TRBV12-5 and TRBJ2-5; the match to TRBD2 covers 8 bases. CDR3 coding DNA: TGTGCTAGTGGCTCGAGCGGGGGAATCCCGGGGGAGACCCAGTACTTC. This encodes CASGSSGGIPGETQYF.